This entry features one T cell receptor beta chain sequence. The sample originates from a study of blood T cell repertoires in COVID-19. Whole-study context: Samples of COVID-19 (acute and convalescent) were obtained from the United States, Italy and Spain. PBMCs, B-cell-depleted T cells, or T cells were the source of the cDNA or gDNA that made up the material.

Germline V gene lookup returns CDR1 SGHRS and CDR2 YFSETQ. V lost 0 bases and J lost 0, with 13 bases in between. The CDR3 length is 18 residues. Clones were read by immunoSEQ multiplex PCR, and TCRdb kept only the in-frame ones, dropping some. The sample has a few hundred thousand clones, 87% seen once. Sample: peripheral blood. This rearrangement joins TRBV5-1 to TRBJ2-6; a weak D match, TRBD1 (6 bases). This sequence was found in a man younger than 35 with active or convalescent COVID-19. This CDR3 reads CASSLGPGESSGANVLTF. CDR3 nucleotide sequence: TGCGCCAGCAGCTTGGGGCCAGGGGAGAGCTCTGGGGCCAACGTCCTGACTTTC. Combining the CDR3 with reference TRBV5-1 and TRBJ2-6 gives the whole variable domain KAGVTQTPRYLIKTRGQQVTLSCSPISGHRSVSWYQQTPGQGLQFLFEYFSETQRNKGNFPGRFSGRQFSNSRSEMNVSTLELGDSALYLCASSLGPGESSGANVLTFGAGSRLTVL.